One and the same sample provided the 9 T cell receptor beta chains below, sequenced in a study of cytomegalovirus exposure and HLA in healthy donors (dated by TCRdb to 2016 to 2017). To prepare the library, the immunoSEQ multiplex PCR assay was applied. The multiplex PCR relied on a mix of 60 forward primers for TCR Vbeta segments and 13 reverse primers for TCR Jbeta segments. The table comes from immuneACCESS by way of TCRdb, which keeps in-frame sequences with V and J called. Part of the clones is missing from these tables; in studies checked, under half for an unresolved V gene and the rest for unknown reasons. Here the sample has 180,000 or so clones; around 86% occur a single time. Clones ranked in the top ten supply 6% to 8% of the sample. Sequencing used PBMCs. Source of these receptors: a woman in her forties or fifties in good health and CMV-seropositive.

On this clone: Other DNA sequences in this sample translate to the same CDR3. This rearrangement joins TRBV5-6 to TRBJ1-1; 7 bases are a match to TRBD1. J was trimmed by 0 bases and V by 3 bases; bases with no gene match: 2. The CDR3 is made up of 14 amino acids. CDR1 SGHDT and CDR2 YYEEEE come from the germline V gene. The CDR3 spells CASSWDRLNTEAFF. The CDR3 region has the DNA TGTGCCAGCAGCTGGGACAGATTGAACACTGAAGCTTTCTTT.

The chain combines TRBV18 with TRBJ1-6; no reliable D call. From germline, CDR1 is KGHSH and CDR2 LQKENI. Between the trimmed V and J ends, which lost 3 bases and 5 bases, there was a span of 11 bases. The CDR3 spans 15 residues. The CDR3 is CASSPTAGNNSPLHF. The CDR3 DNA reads TGTGCCAGCTCACCTACTGCGGGTAATAATTCACCCCTCCACTTT.

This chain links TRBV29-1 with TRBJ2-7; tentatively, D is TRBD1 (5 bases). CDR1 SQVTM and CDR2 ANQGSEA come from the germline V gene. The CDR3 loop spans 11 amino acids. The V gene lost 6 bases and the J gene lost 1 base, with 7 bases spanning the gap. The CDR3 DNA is TGCAGCGTGACAGTTTCCTACGAGCAGTACTTC. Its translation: CSVTVSYEQYF.

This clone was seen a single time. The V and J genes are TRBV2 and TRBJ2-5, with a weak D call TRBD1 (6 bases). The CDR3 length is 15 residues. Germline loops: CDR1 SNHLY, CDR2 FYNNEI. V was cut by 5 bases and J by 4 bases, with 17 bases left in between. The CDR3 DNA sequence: TGTGCCAGCAGTTTTTCAGGCGTCAGGGGAGAGACCCAGTACTTC. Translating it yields CASSFSGVRGETQYF.

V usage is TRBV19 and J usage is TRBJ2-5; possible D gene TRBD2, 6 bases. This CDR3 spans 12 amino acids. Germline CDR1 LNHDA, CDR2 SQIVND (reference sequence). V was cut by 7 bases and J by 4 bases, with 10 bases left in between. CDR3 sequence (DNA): TGTGCCAGTAAAAAGGAGGGAGAGACCCAGTACTTC. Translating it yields CASKKEGETQYF.

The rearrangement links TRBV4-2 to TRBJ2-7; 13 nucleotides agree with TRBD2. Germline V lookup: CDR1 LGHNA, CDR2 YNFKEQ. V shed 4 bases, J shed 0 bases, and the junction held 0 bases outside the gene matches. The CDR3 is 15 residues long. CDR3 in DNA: TGTGCCAGCAGCCGGACTAGCGGGGGCTCCTACGAGCAGTACTTC. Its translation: CASSRTSGGSYEQYF.

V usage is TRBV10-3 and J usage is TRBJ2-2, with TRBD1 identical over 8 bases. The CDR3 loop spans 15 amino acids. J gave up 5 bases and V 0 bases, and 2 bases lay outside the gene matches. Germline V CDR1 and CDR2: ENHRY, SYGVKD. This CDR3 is CAISESTGGTGELFF. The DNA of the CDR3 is TGTGCCATCAGTGAGTCAACAGGGGGAACCGGGGAGCTGTTTTTT.

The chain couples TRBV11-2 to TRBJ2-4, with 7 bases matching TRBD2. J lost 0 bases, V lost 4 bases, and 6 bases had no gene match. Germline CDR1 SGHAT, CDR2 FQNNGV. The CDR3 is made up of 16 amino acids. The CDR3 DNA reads TGTGCCAGCAGCTCGACGGGGAGGGGAGCCAAAAACATTCAGTACTTC. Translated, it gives CASSSTGRGAKNIQYF.

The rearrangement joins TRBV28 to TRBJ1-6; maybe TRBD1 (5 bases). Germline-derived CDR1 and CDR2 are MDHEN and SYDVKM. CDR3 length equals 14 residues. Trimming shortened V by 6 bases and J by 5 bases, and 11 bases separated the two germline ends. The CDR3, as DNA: TGTGCCAGCAGCCAGGGACTAAATAATTCACCCCTCCACTTT. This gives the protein CASSQGLNNSPLHF.